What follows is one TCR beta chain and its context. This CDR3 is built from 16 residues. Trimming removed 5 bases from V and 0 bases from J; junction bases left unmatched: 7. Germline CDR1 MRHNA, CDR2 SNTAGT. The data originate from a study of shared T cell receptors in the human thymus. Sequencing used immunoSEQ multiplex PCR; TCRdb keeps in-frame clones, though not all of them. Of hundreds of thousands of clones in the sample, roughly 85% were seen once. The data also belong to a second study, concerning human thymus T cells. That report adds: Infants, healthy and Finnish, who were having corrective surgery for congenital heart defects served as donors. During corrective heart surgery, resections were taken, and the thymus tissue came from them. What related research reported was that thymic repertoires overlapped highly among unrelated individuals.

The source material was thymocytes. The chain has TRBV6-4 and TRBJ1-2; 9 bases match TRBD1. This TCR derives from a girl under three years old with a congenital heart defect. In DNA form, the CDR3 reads TGTGCCAGCAGTCCCGGACAGGGGATAGCTAACTATGGCTACACCTTC. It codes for CASSPGQGIANYGYTF.